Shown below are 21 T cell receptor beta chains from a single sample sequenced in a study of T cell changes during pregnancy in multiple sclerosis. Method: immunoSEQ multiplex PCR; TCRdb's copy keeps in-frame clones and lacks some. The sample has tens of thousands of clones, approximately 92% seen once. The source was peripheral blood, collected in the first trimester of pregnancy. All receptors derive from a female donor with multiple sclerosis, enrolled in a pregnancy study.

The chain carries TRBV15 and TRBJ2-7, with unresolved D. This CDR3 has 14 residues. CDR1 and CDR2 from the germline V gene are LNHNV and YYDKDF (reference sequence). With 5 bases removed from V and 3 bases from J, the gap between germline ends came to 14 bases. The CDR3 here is CATSGGNSFYEQYF. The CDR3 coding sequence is TGTGCCACCAGCGGCGGCAATAGTTTCTACGAGCAGTACTTC.

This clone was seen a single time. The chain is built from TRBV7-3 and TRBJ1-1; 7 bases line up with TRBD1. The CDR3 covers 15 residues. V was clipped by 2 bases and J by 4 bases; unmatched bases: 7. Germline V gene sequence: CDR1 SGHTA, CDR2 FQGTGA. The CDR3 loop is CASSLRDRESTEAFF. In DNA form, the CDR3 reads TGTGCCAGCAGCTTACGCGACAGGGAGAGCACTGAAGCTTTCTTT. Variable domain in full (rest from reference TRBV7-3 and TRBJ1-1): GAGVSQTPSNKVTEKGKYVELRCDPISGHTALYWYRQSLGQGPEFLIYFQGTGAADDSGLPNDRFFAVRPEGSVSTLKIQRTERGDSAVYLCASSLRDRESTEAFFGQGTRLTVV.

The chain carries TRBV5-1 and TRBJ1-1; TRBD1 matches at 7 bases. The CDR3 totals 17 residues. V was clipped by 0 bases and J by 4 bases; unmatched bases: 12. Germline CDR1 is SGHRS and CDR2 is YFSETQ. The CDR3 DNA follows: TGCGCCAGCAGCTTGGATTCAGGGGGATCCCGGGGCACTGAAGCTTTCTTT. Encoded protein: CASSLDSGGSRGTEAFF.

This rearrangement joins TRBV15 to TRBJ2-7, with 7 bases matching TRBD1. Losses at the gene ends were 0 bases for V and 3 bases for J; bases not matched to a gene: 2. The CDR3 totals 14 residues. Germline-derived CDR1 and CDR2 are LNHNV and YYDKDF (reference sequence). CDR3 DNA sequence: TGTGCCACCAGCAGAGATGGGACAGACTACGAGCAGTACTTC. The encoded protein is CATSRDGTDYEQYF.

The CDR3 loop reads CASSSQGFGYGYTF. In DNA, the CDR3 is TGTGCCAGCAGCTCACAGGGATTCGGCTATGGCTACACCTTC. The chain has TRBV5-4 and TRBJ1-2, with a possible D match to TRBD1 (6 bases). This CDR3 has 14 residues. With 3 bases removed from V and 4 bases from J, the gap between germline ends came to 13 bases. The germline CDR1 and CDR2 sequences are SGHNT and YYREEE (reference sequence).

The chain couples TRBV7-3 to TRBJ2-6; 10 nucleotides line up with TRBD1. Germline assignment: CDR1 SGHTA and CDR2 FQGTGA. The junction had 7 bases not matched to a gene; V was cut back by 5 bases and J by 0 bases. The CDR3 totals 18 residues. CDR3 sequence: CASSPGTGVSSGANVLTF. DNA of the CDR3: TGTGCCAGCAGCCCTGGGACAGGGGTGTCCTCTGGGGCCAACGTCCTGACTTTC.

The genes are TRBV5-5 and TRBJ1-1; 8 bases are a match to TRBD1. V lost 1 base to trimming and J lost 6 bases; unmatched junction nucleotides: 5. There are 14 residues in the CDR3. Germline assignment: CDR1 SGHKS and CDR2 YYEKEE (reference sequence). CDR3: CASSLRTGNSEAFF. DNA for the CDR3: TGTGCCAGCAGCTTGCGGACAGGGAATTCTGAAGCTTTCTTT.

CDR3 bases: TGTGCCAGCAGTTCTACCCCCGCAGGGCCCCTGTCACCCCTCCACTTT. It specifies CASSSTPAGPLSPLHF. The V gene is TRBV28, the J gene TRBJ1-6, with D tentatively TRBD1 (5 bases). V shed 4 bases and J shed 10 bases, with 20 bases lying between them. The germline V gene has CDR1 MDHEN and CDR2 SYDVKM. The CDR3 contains 16 residues. The full variable domain, in which reference TRBV28 and TRBJ1-6 provide the parts outside the CDR3, is DVKVTQSSRYLVKRTGEKVFLECVQDMDHENMFWYRQDPGLGLRLIYFSYDVKMKEKGDIPEGYSVSREKKERFSLILESASTNQTSMYLCASSSTPAGPLSPLHFGNGTRLTVT.

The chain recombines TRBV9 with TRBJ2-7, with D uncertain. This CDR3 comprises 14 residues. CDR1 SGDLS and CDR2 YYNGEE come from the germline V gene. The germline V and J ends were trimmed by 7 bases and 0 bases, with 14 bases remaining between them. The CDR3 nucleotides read TGTGCCAGCGCTCGGAGCCAGAGCTCCTACGAGCAGTACTTC. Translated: CASARSQSSYEQYF.

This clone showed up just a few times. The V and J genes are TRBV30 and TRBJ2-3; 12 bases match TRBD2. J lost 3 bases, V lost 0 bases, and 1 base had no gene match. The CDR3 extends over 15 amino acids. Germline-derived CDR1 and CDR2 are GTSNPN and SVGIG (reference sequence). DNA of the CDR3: TGTGCCTGGAGTGTGACTAGCGGGGGTACAGATACGCAGTATTTT. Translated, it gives CAWSVTSGGTDTQYF.

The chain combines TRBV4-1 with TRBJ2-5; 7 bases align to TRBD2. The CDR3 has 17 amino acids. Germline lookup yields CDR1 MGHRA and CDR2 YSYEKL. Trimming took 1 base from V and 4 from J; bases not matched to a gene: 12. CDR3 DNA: TGCGCCAGCAGCCAAGGGGGGGGGATGGCGTCTAGAGAGACCCAGTACTTC. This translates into CASSQGGGMASRETQYF.

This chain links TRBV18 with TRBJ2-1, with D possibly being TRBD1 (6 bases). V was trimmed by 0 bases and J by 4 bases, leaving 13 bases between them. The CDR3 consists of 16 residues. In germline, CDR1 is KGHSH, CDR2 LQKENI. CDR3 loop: CASSPPSRGAYNEQFF. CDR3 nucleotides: TGTGCCAGCTCACCACCGTCCAGGGGCGCTTACAATGAGCAGTTCTTC.

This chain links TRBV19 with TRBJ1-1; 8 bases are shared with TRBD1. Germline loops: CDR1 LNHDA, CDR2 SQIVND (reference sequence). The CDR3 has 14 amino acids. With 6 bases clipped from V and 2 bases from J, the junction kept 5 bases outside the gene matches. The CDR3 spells CASSRTGRNTEAFF. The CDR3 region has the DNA TGTGCCAGTAGCAGGACAGGGAGAAACACTGAAGCTTTCTTT.

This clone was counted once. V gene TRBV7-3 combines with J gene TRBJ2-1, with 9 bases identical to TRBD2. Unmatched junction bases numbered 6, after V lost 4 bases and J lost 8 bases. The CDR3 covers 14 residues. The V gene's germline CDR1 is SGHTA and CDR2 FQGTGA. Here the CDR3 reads CASSSGTSSHEQFF. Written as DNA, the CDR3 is TGTGCCAGCAGCTCCGGGACTAGCTCCCATGAGCAGTTCTTC.

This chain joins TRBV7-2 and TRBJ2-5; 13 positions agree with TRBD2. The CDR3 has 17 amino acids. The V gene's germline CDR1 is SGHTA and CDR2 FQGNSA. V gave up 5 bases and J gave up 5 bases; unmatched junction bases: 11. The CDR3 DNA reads TGTGCCAGCAGCATTCGGACTAGCGGGGGTTTAGCGGAGACCCAGTACTTC. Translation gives CASSIRTSGGLAETQYF.

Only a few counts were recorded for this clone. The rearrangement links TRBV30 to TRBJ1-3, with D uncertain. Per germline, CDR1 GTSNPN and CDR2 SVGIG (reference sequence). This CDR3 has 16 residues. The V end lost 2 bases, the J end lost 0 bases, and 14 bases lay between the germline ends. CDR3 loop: CAWSPPLRLSGNTIYF. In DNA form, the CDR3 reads TGTGCCTGGAGTCCTCCCCTACGCCTCTCTGGAAACACCATATATTTT.

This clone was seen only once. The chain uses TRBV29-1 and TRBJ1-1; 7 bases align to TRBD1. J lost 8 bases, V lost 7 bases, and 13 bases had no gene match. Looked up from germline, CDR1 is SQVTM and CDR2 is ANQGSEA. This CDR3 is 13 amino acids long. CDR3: CSARTGAGGEAFF. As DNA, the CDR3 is TGCAGCGCCAGAACAGGGGCCGGGGGCGAAGCTTTCTTT. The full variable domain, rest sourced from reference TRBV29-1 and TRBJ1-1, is SAVISQKPSRDICQRGTSLTIQCQVDSQVTMMFWYRQQPGQSLTLIATANQGSEATYESGFVIDKFPISRPNLTFSTLTVSNMSPEDSSIYLCSARTGAGGEAFFGQGTRLTVV.

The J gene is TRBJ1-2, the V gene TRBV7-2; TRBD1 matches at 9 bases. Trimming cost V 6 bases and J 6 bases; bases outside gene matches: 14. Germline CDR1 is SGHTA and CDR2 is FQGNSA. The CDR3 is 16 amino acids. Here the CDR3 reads CASSSRDPGTGNGYTF. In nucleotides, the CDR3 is TGTGCCAGCAGTAGTAGAGACCCCGGGACAGGGAATGGCTACACCTTC.

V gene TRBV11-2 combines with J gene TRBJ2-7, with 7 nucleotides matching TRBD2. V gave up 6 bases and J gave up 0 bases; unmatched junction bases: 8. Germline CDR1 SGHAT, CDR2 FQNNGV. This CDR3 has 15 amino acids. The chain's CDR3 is CASSPEGTNSYEQYF. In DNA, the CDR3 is TGTGCCAGCAGTCCGGAGGGGACTAACTCCTACGAGCAGTACTTC.

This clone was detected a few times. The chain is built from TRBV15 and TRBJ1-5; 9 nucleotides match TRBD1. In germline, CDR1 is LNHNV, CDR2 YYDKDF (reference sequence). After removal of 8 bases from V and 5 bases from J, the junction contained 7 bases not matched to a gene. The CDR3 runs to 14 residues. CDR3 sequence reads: CATAPDRGYQPQHF. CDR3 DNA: TGTGCCACCGCCCCGGACAGGGGTTATCAGCCCCAGCATTTT.

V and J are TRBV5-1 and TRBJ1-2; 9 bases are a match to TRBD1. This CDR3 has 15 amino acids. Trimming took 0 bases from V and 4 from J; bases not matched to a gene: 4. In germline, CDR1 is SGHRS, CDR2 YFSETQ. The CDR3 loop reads CASSLGGQGTYGYTF. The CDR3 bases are TGCGCCAGCAGCTTGGGGGGACAGGGAACCTATGGCTACACCTTC.